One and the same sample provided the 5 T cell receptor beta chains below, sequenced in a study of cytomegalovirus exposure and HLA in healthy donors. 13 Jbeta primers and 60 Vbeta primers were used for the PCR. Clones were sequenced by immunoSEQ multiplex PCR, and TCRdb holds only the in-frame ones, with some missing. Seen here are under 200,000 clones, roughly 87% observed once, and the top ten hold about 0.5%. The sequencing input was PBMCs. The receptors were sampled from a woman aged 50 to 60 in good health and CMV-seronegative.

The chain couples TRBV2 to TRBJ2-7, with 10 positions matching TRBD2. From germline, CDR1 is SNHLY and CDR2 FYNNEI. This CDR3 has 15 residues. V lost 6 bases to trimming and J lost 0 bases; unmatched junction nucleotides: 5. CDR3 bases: TGTGCCAGCAGGCTAGCGGGAGCGGGCTCCTACGAGCAGTACTTC. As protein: CASRLAGAGSYEQYF.

The CDR3 sequence: CASSSSGGPAEQFF. CDR3 coding DNA: TGTGCCAGCAGCTCATCCGGGGGACCCGCTGAGCAGTTCTTC. The rearrangement uses TRBV7-3 and TRBJ2-1, with a tentative D call TRBD2 (6 bases). CDR3 size: 14 residues. Trimming cost V 4 bases and J 9 bases, with 16 bases left between them. CDR1 is SGHTA and CDR2 is FQGTGA in the germline V gene.

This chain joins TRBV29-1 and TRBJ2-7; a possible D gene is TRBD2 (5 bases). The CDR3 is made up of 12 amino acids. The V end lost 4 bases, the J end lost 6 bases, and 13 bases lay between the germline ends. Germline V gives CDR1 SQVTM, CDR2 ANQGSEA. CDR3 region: CSVGFRGSEQYF. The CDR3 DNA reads TGCAGCGTTGGATTTCGCGGGTCCGAGCAGTACTTC.

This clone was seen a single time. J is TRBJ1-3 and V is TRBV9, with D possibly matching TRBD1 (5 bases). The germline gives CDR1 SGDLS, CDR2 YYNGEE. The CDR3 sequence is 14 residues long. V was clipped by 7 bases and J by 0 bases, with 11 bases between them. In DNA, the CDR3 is TGTGCCAGCGGGGGGGGACTCTCTGGAAACACCATATATTTT. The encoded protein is CASGGGLSGNTIYF.

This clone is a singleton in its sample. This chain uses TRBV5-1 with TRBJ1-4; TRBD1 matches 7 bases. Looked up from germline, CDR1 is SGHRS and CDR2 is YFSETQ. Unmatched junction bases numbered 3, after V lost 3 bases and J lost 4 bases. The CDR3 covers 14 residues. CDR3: CASSSQGSNEKLFF. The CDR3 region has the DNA TGCGCCAGCAGCTCACAGGGGAGTAATGAAAAACTGTTTTTT.